This T cell receptor (beta chain) was recorded in a study of shared clonotypes between healthy human individuals. Authors' analysis steps: Filtering differed since immunoSEQ provided only junctions, with no quality scores. The method was immunoSEQ multiplex PCR; TCRdb's version includes in-frame clones alone and lacks a portion of them. Clone size and V and J calls were adopted from that table, with D and trimming inferred from the DNA. The table shows around 1.9 million clones, with around 93% occurring only once. General study results and limits: Generation probabilities were higher for clonotypes shared across all four sorted-subset donors than for unshared ones.

With regard to this clone: No antigen is known for it.

Naive CD8 cells were CD45RO-negative, positively selected for CCR7, excluding terminally differentiated effector memory CD45RA+ cells. Sequencing used naive CD8+ T cells from PBMCs. The TCR comes from a man younger than 35 in good health. Some clones in this sample may be carry-over from other donors' samples.

CDR3 sequence (DNA): TGCGCCAGCAGCTTGGGTTTTCCCGTCGTCCAAGAGACCCAGTACTTC. Translated, it gives CASSLGFPVVQETQYF. The chain couples TRBV5-1 to TRBJ2-5, with unresolved D. The CDR3 has 16 amino acids. Germline lookup yields CDR1 SGHRS and CDR2 YFSETQ. The V end lost 0 bases, the J end lost 1 base, and 13 bases lay between the germline ends.